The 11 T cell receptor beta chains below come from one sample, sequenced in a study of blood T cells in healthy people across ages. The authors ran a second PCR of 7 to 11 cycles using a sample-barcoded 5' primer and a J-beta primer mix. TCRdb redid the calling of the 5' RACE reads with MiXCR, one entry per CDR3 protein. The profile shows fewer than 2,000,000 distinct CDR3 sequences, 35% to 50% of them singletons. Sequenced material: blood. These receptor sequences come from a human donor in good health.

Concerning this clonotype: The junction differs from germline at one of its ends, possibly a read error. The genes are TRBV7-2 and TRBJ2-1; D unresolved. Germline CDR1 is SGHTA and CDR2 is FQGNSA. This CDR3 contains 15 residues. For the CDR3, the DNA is TGTGCCAGCAGCTTAGGGGGTAGAATTAACAATGAGCAGGTCTTC. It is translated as CASSLGGRINNEQVF. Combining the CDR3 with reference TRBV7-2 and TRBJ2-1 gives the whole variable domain GAGVSQSPSNKVTEKGKDVELRCDPISGHTALYWYRQSLGQGLEFLIYFQGNSAPDKSGLPSDRFSAERTGGSVSTLTIQRTQQEDSAVYLCASSLGGRINNEQVFGPGTRLTVL.

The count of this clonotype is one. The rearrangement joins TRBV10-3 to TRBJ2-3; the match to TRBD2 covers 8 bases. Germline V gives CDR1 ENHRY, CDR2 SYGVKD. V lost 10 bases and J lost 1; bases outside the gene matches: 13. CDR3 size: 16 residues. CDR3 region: CATRSKRGFGTDTQYF. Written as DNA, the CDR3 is TGTGCCACCCGATCCAAGCGGGGGTTTGGCACAGATACGCAGTATTTT.

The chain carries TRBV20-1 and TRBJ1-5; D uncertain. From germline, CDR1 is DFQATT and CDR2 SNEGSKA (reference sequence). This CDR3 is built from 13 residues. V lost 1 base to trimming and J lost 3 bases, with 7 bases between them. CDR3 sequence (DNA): TGCAGTGCTAGAGTCAGATACAATCAGCCCCAGCATTTT. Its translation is CSARVRYNQPQHF.

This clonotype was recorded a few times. The CDR3 sequence: CASTPGKTQETQYF. The CDR3 DNA reads TGTGCCAGCACCCCCGGGAAAACACAAGAGACCCAGTACTTC. The rearrangement links TRBV7-2 to TRBJ2-5; a possible D gene is TRBD2 (5 bases). CDR1 and CDR2 (germline): SGHTA, FQGNSA. The CDR3 has 14 amino acids. Trimming took 7 bases from V and 2 from J, leaving 14 bases between them.

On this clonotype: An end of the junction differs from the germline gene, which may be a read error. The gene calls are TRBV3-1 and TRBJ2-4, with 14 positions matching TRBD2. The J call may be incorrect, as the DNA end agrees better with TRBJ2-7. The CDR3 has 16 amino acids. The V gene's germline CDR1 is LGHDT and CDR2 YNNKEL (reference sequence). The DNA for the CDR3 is TGTGCCAGCATCCAAGGGACTAGCGGGGGATGCATCGAGCAGTACTTC. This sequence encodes CASIQGTSGGCIEQYF.

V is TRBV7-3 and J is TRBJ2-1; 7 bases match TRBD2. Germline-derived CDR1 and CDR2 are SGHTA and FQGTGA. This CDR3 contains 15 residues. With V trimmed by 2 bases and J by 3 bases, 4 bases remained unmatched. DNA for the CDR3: TGTGCCAGCAGCTTAGGGGGGGGGTACTACAATGAGCAGTTCTTC. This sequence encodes CASSLGGGYYNEQFF.

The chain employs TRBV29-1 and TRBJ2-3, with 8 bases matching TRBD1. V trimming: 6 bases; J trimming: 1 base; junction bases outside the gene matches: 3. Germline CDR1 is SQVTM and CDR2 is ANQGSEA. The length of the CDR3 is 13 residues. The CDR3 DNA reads TGCAGCGTAGCGACAGGGGGCACAGATACGCAGTATTTT. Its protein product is CSVATGGTDTQYF.

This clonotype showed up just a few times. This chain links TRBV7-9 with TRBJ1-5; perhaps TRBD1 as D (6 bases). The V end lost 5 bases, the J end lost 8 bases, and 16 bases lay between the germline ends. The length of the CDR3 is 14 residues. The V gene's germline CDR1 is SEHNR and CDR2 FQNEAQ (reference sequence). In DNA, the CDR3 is TGTGCCAGCAGCCCGACGGGGGCTTGGGAGCCCCAGCATTTT. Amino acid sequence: CASSPTGAWEPQHF.

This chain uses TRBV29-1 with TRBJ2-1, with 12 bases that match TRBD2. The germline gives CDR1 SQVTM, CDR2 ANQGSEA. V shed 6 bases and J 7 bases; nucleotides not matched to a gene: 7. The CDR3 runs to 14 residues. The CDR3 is CSVSTSGGSNEQFF. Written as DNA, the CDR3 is TGCAGCGTGAGCACTAGCGGGGGGTCGAATGAGCAGTTCTTC.

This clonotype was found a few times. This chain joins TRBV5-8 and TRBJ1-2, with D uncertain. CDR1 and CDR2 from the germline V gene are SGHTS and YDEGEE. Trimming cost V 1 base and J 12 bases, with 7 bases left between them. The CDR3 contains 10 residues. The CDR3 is CASSLLANTF. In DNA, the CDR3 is TGTGCCAGCAGCTTGTTGGCGAACACCTTC.

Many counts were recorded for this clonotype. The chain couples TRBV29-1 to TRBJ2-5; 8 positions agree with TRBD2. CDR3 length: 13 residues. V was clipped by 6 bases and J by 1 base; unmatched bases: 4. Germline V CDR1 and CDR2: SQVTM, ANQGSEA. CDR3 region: CSVGTSSQETQYF. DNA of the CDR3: TGCAGCGTCGGGACTAGTTCCCAAGAGACCCAGTACTTC.